This T cell receptor beta chain emerged from a study of blood T cell repertoires in COVID-19. Study in general: Acute and convalescent COVID-19 specimens originated in the United States, Italy and Spain.

Per the authors' pipeline: Estimates of nucleated cell counts were drawn from the amplification of reference gene primers. Sequenced by immunoSEQ multiplex PCR; TCRdb stores in-frame clones only, minus some. V, J and clone size are taken as reported in that table, and D and trimming were inferred from the DNA itself. The sample has approximately 270,000 clones, roughly 85% seen once. The CDR3 sequence is 15 residues long. This rearrangement joins TRBV12-2 to TRBJ2-7; the DNA was not compared with TRBD1, the D call given in the table. TRBV12-2 is a known pseudogene. This TCR was recovered from a man younger than 35 with active or convalescent COVID-19. Input material: peripheral blood. CDR3 bases: TGTGCAAGTCGCTTAAGGGGGAAACTAACCTACGAGCAGTACTTC. Translated, it gives CASRLRGKLTYEQYF.